A single TCR beta chain is shown here with its context. What this receptor recognizes is not known. No base-level quality is on record; no much larger clone is a single base apart. From its cysteine to its phenylalanine, the CDR3 spans 14 amino acids. Of all the DNA, just the CDR3 is kept, 42 bases in frame from base 1. Per the germline V gene, MNHEY is the CDR1 and SVGAGI is the CDR2. V sheds 0 bases and J sheds 8 bases, leaving 13 bases between their ends. The CDR3 regions of human TCRbeta chains were analyzed by immunosequencing. Turning to the authors' computational methods: Repertoire TCRs were checked for matches against a reference library of SARS-CoV-2-specific TCRs that had been generated using the MIRA antigen-specificity platform. Breadth was defined as the fraction of unique TCRs that were SARS-CoV-2-associated. Depth was defined as the fraction of total T cells that were SARS-CoV-2-associated. Using the MIRA data, each spike-specific TCR was assigned both to the spike region to which the TCR was reactive and to a CD4 or CD8 class. Log10-transformed breadth and depth values were compared by one-way ANOVA with Sidak's multiple comparisons tests. As stored in TCRdb, this immuneACCESS dataset retains in-frame rearrangements with V and J assigned. A fraction of the clones does not appear; measured against another copy, unresolved V genes explain less than half of the discrepancy, and the remainder lacks a known reason. The V and J calls and clone size are taken from that table; D and trimming were inferred from the DNA. This sample lists fewer than 100,000 clones; around 90% were detected once. Roughly 13% of the sample belongs to the ten largest clones.

The data were obtained in a study of T cell responses to AZD1222 COVID-19 vaccine (dated by TCRdb to about 2021). Looking at the study overall: Because spike-specific TCR depth and breadth did not differ between the two schedules, AZD1222 recipients who got a second dose at roughly 4 weeks were pooled with those who got a second dose at roughly 12 weeks. A total of over 230 trial participants underwent TCR sequencing, of whom around 200 received two doses of AZD1222 and some 25 received two doses of the MenACWY control vaccine. Trial participants were enrolled into age subgroups of 18-55, 56-69 and 70-plus years, which contained 148, 28 and 57 TCR-sequenced participants, respectively.

On the study overall, not on this receptor specifically: In the small 56-69-year group, the increase in depth fell short of significance, most likely because of low power. Conclusions about previously exposed vaccinees are limited, since just a handful of AZD1222 recipients were seropositive for SARS-CoV-2 at baseline. The whole spike protein was spanned by vaccine-associated CD4 TCRs, and dominant responses were seen in regions 160-218 and 743-854. Because no day 14 peak-response samples were available, repertoires were characterized only after the peak T cell response. After two AZD1222 doses, spike-specific TCR breadth and depth were significantly higher than at day 0 and than in MenACWY recipients. Participants were mostly white British, with more females than males. The authors suggested clonal diversity may have been underestimated. Nearly half of unique spike-specific TCRs reportedly recognized epitopes outside regions mutated in the B.1.351 and B.1.1.7 variants.

The time point tag for this specimen amounts to: baseline before first vaccination. Vaccinee samples were obtained from the UK trials COV001 and COV002, which included a single-blind randomized controlled phase 2/3 trial of AZD1222 (ChAdOx1 nCoV-19) in healthy adults. For TCRbeta chain sequencing, PBMC samples were collected from trial participants at day 0 and at day 28 after the second dose. The V and J genes are TRBV6-5 and TRBJ1-2, and possibly TRBD1, on 5 matching bases. The input for sequencing was peripheral blood, taken on day 0 of AZD1222 vaccination. The receptor was derived from an adult in good health. Read as DNA, the sequence is TGTGCCAGCAGTTACTCAATTCAGGGAAACGGCTACACCTTC. Its translation is CASSYSIQGNGYTF.